The T cell receptor (beta chain) described here comes from a study of regulatory T cells in long-lasting Graves disease. The time point denotes: newly diagnosed GD, antithyroid drugs for less than 3 months. Scientists built the TCR library using RNA that was extracted from PBMCs. With iRepertoire HTBI primers and Arm-PCR of CDR3 regions, TCR beta libraries were built. TCRdb redid the calling of the multiplex PCR reads with MiXCR, one entry per CDR3 protein. The table records around 250,000 distinct CDR3 sequences, around 20% of them present only once. The study, taken as a whole, reports: Persistent Graves' patients showed less TCR diversity than newly diagnosed ones.

In this sample, this clonotype turned up many times. Its target is unknown. V lost 7 bases, J lost 5 bases, and 15 bases lay in between. CDR3 length: 13 residues. CDR1 and CDR2 (germline): MDHEN, SYDVKM. Sequences were derived from peripheral blood mononuclear cells (PBMCs), sampled at new diagnosis, from a patient treated with antithyroid drugs. The rearrangement joins TRBV28 to TRBJ2-7; D possibly corresponds to TRBD1 (5 bases). The sequence was collected from a female donor with Graves disease. The CDR3 DNA is TGTGCCAGCACCCAGGGCAGGCGGCACGAGCAGTACTTC. This encodes CASTQGRRHEQYF.